These 5 T cell receptor beta chains originate from one sample sequenced in a study of T-cell reconstitution after alpha-beta-depleted transplantation in children. Library preparation (for TCRbeta) was performed with unique molecular identifiers. MiXCR, applied by TCRdb to the PCR reads, yields one record per CDR3 protein. Among 150,000 to 200,000 distinct CDR3 sequences, over 8.5% were seen once, and the ten largest hold roughly 13%. Source: PBMCs, taken before TCRalphabeta/CD19-depleted stem cell transplant. These TCRs come from a boy between 2 and 10 years old with acute myeloid leukemia, due to receive a stem cell transplant.

This clonotype was seen at least ten times. Here the CDR3 reads CASSPRESNVLTF. CDR3 in DNA: TGTGCCAGCAGTCCCAGGGAGTCCAACGTCCTGACTTTC. The J gene is TRBJ2-6, the V gene TRBV12-3 or TRBV12-4; TRBD1 or TRBD2 may be the D gene (5 bases each). V gave up 5 bases and J gave up 8 bases, with 10 bases separating them. This CDR3 is built from 13 residues.

This clonotype was counted ten times or more. The gene calls are TRBV20-1 and TRBJ2-1; D gene uncertain. The CDR3 runs 11 residues. Trimming cost V 4 bases and J 10 bases, with 11 bases left between them. Per germline, CDR1 DFQATT and CDR2 SNEGSKA (reference sequence). This chain's CDR3 is CSATTAWEQFF. CDR3 nucleotide sequence: TGCAGTGCTACAACCGCATGGGAGCAGTTCTTC.

This clonotype was seen at least ten times. The chain couples TRBV20-1 to TRBJ2-1; D possibly corresponds to TRBD2 (7 bases). The CDR3 sequence is 13 residues long. CDR1 and CDR2 from the germline V gene are DFQATT and SNEGSKA (reference sequence). The CDR3 region is CSPRGGAENEQFF. CDR3 bases: TGCAGCCCGAGGGGGGGGGCCGAAAATGAGCAGTTCTTC.

This clonotype was seen at least ten times. The chain has TRBV15 and TRBJ2-5; D is possibly TRBD1 or TRBD2 (6 bases each). The germline V gene has CDR1 LNHNV and CDR2 YYDKDF (reference sequence). The germline V and J ends were trimmed by 3 bases and 0 bases, with 17 bases remaining between them. The CDR3 has 17 residues. CDR3 in amino acids: CATSRGTWGEDQETQYF. The CDR3, as DNA: TGTGCCACCAGCAGGGGGACATGGGGGGAAGACCAAGAGACCCAGTACTTC.

J is TRBJ1-2 and V is TRBV10-3; D is undetermined. With 0 bases removed from V and 2 bases from J, the gap between germline ends came to 13 bases. The CDR3 extends over 16 amino acids. In germline, CDR1 is ENHRY, CDR2 SYGVKD. The CDR3 DNA reads TGTGCCATCAGTGAGTCGACGGCAGACCTAAACTATGGCTACACCTTC. Protein: CAISESTADLNYGYTF.